A selection of T cell receptor beta chains follows, all from one sample in a study of CD8 T cells in Susac syndrome. TCRdb passed the immunoSEQ multiplex PCR reads through MiXCR, listing each CDR3 protein once. The sample lists about 130,000 distinct CDR3 sequences, just over 90% occurring once. The specimen was CD8+ T cells from PBMCs. These receptors all stem from a human donor with multiple sclerosis. Each CDR3 is given with its conserved first and last residue. Fields, in order: CDR3 DNA, CDR3 protein, clone size, V gene, D gene, J gene. A D gene is named only where the DNA matches it firmly. Clone size, where shown, is once, few, many, or a class for clones that have expanded.

CDR3 DNA: TGTGCCAGCAGTGATCGAATGGGACAAGCCGAGCAGTACTTC
CDR3 protein: CASSDRMGQAEQYF
clone size: once
V gene: TRBV6-1
D gene: NA
J gene: TRBJ2-7

CDR3 DNA: TGTGCCAGCAGCGTTACAGGGGGTGTTGTCACTGAAGCTTTCTTT
CDR3 protein: CASSVTGGVVTEAFF
clone size: NA
V gene: TRBV9
D gene: TRBD1
J gene: TRBJ1-1

CDR3 DNA: TGTGCCAGTAGTATGTACACTTACAATGAGCAGTTCTTC
CDR3 protein: CASSMYTYNEQFF
clone size: NA
V gene: TRBV19
D gene: NA
J gene: TRBJ2-1

CDR3 DNA: TGCGCCAGCAGCCCGGGGCGGGGGGCCCCAGCGAACACCGGGGAGCTGTTTTTT
CDR3 protein: CASSPGRGAPANTGELFF
clone size: NA
V gene: TRBV4-1
D gene: TRBD2
J gene: TRBJ2-2

CDR3 DNA: TGTGCCAGCACCTGGGCCTCCTACAATGAGCAGTTCTTC
CDR3 protein: CASTWASYNEQFF
clone size: NA
V gene: TRBV7-9
D gene: NA
J gene: TRBJ2-1

CDR3 DNA: TGTGCCAGCAGCTTAGGGAGGGCCTGGGTAGATACGCAGTATTTT
CDR3 protein: CASSLGRAWVDTQYF
clone size: NA
V gene: TRBV7-8
D gene: NA
J gene: TRBJ2-3

CDR3 DNA: TGTGCCAGTAGTTACCAGGCCTCTGAAGCTTTCTTT
CDR3 protein: CASSYQASEAFF
clone size: NA
V gene: TRBV19
D gene: NA
J gene: TRBJ1-1

CDR3 DNA: TGTGCCAGCAGTCCTCGGGCCAGCTACCCCCTCCACTTT
CDR3 protein: CASSPRASYPLHF
clone size: NA
V gene: TRBV27
D gene: NA
J gene: TRBJ1-6

CDR3 DNA: TGCAGTGGACGACCTAGCGGGGGGTTGCGCACAGATACGCAGTATTTT
CDR3 protein: CSGRPSGGLRTDTQYF
clone size: NA
V gene: TRBV20-1
D gene: TRBD2
J gene: TRBJ2-3

CDR3 DNA: TGTGCCAGCAGTGAGACGCAGGGGGACTCTGGAAACACCATATATTTT
CDR3 protein: CASSETQGDSGNTIYF
clone size: NA
V gene: TRBV6-1
D gene: TRBD1
J gene: TRBJ1-3

CDR3 DNA: TGTGCCAGCAGCCAATCGGGACTTCAATCTATAGCCAAAAACATTCAGTACTTC
CDR3 protein: CASSQSGLQSIAKNIQYF
clone size: few
V gene: TRBV4-2
D gene: NA
J gene: TRBJ2-4

CDR3 DNA: TGTGCCAGCACGGACCAAACACCACAGAACACCGGGGAGCTGTTTTTT
CDR3 protein: CASTDQTPQNTGELFF
clone size: NA
V gene: TRBV27
D gene: NA
J gene: TRBJ2-2

CDR3 DNA: TGTGCCAGCAGTTACACTACAGGCGGGGAGCTGTTTTTT
CDR3 protein: CASSYTTGGELFF
clone size: NA
V gene: TRBV6-6
D gene: NA
J gene: TRBJ2-2

CDR3 DNA: TGTGCCAGCGGACGCCGAGACTCCGGGAGGGCAACTAATGAAAAACTGTTTTTT
CDR3 protein: CASGRRDSGRATNEKLFF
clone size: NA
V gene: TRBV27
D gene: NA
J gene: TRBJ1-4

CDR3 DNA: TGCAGTGCTAGAGATCCCGGAGAGGCGAACATGAACACTGAAGCTTTCTTT
CDR3 protein: CSARDPGEANMNTEAFF
clone size: NA
V gene: TRBV20-1
D gene: NA
J gene: TRBJ1-1

CDR3 DNA: TGTGCCAGCAGTGTTGATGCTGAAGCTTTCTTT
CDR3 protein: CASSVDAEAFF
clone size: NA
V gene: TRBV5-4
D gene: NA
J gene: TRBJ1-1

CDR3 DNA: TGCGCCAGCAGCCCCGTCCAGGGAGCTGGAAACACCATATATTTT
CDR3 protein: CASSPVQGAGNTIYF
clone size: once
V gene: TRBV5-1
D gene: NA
J gene: TRBJ1-3

CDR3 DNA: TGTGCCAGCAGCTTCTGGCTCCTATCCTCTGGAAACACCATATATTTT
CDR3 protein: CASSFWLLSSGNTIYF
clone size: once
V gene: TRBV5-6
D gene: NA
J gene: TRBJ1-3

CDR3 DNA: TGCGCCAGCAGCCAAGATCCCTACGAGCAGTACTTC
CDR3 protein: CASSQDPYEQYF
clone size: NA
V gene: TRBV4-1
D gene: NA
J gene: TRBJ2-7

CDR3 DNA: TGTGCCAGCAGCCGAGGAGGGGGCCCCGCAAAAAACATTCAGTACTTC
CDR3 protein: CASSRGGGPAKNIQYF
clone size: NA
V gene: TRBV7-2
D gene: NA
J gene: TRBJ2-4

CDR3 DNA: TGCGCCAGCAGCTTGTCAGGGACTAGCGTATCCTACGAGCAGTACTTC
CDR3 protein: CASSLSGTSVSYEQYF
clone size: NA
V gene: TRBV5-1
D gene: TRBD2
J gene: TRBJ2-7

CDR3 DNA: TGTGCCAGCAGGGGAGGACAGGGAAGGGAGCAGTACTTC
CDR3 protein: CASRGGQGREQYF
clone size: NA
V gene: TRBV6-1
D gene: TRBD1
J gene: TRBJ2-7

CDR3 DNA: TGTGCCAGCAGCGTAGACCCCCGGGGCAGGGGCAGCTACGAGCAGTACTTC
CDR3 protein: CASSVDPRGRGSYEQYF
clone size: NA
V gene: TRBV9
D gene: NA
J gene: TRBJ2-7

CDR3 DNA: TGCGCCAGCAGCTTGTGGCGAGTTGGGTCCACTGAAGCTTTCTTT
CDR3 protein: CASSLWRVGSTEAFF
clone size: NA
V gene: TRBV5-1
D gene: NA
J gene: TRBJ1-1

CDR3 DNA: TGCGCCAGCAGACCGCGGACAGGCCCGATTAGCATCCCGGAGGTGACCCAGTACTTC
CDR3 protein: CASRPRTGPISIPEVTQYF
clone size: NA
V gene: TRBV5-1
D gene: TRBD1
J gene: TRBJ2-5

CDR3 DNA: TGCAGTGCTGTTCCCAGCGGGGGGTACTACAATGAGCAGTTCTTC
CDR3 protein: CSAVPSGGYYNEQFF
clone size: NA
V gene: TRBV20-1
D gene: TRBD2
J gene: TRBJ2-1

CDR3 DNA: TGTGCCAGCAGCCCCAGGGCGGGACAGGGTTCGGGCGAGCAGTACTTC
CDR3 protein: CASSPRAGQGSGEQYF
clone size: once
V gene: TRBV9
D gene: TRBD1
J gene: TRBJ2-7

CDR3 DNA: TGTGCCAGCAGAGGGACAGATTCCTACGAGCAGTACTTC
CDR3 protein: CASRGTDSYEQYF
clone size: NA
V gene: TRBV28
D gene: TRBD1
J gene: TRBJ2-7

CDR3 DNA: TGCAGTGCTAAGTCATACGACAGGGGGGGCTACGAGCAGTACTTC
CDR3 protein: CSAKSYDRGGYEQYF
clone size: NA
V gene: TRBV20-1
D gene: TRBD1
J gene: TRBJ2-7

CDR3 DNA: TGTGCCAGCAGCTTCCTAGGCCCGAACAATGAGCAGTTCTTC
CDR3 protein: CASSFLGPNNEQFF
clone size: NA
V gene: TRBV7-9
D gene: NA
J gene: TRBJ2-1

CDR3 DNA: TGTGCCACCGGTAGCGCGAGCTCCTACGAGCAGTACTTC
CDR3 protein: CATGSASSYEQYF
clone size: NA
V gene: TRBV15
D gene: NA
J gene: TRBJ2-7

CDR3 DNA: TGCGCCAGCAGCTTCGGCGGAAAACTGTTTTTT
CDR3 protein: CASSFGGKLFF
clone size: NA
V gene: TRBV5-1
D gene: NA
J gene: TRBJ1-4

CDR3 DNA: TGTGCCAGCGGCGCCGGACAGTCCCTCTACGAGCAGTACTTC
CDR3 protein: CASGAGQSLYEQYF
clone size: NA
V gene: TRBV6-1
D gene: NA
J gene: TRBJ2-7

CDR3 DNA: TGTGCCAGTAGTATGAGGGATAATCAGCCCCAGCATTTT
CDR3 protein: CASSMRDNQPQHF
clone size: NA
V gene: TRBV19
D gene: NA
J gene: TRBJ1-5

CDR3 DNA: TGTGCCAGCAGCTTAGAGCAGGGGGACGAAAAACTGTTTTTT
CDR3 protein: CASSLEQGDEKLFF
clone size: NA
V gene: TRBV7-8
D gene: TRBD1
J gene: TRBJ1-4

CDR3 DNA: TGCGCCAGCAGCATTGGGCAGAACACTGAAGCTTTCTTT
CDR3 protein: CASSIGQNTEAFF
clone size: NA
V gene: TRBV19
D gene: NA
J gene: TRBJ1-1

CDR3 DNA: TGTGCCAGCAGTTTGGCCCAGGGGCAGCCCGTCTATGGCTACACCTTC
CDR3 protein: CASSLAQGQPVYGYTF
clone size: NA
V gene: TRBV12-3/TRBV12-4
D gene: NA
J gene: TRBJ1-2

CDR3 DNA: TGTGCCACCAGTGATTCGGGCGGGAGAATTCGCGATGAGCAGTTCTTC
CDR3 protein: CATSDSGGRIRDEQFF
clone size: NA
V gene: TRBV24-1
D gene: TRBD2
J gene: TRBJ2-1

CDR3 DNA: TGTGCCAGCAGGGCTTCAGGAAAACTGTTTTTT
CDR3 protein: CASRASGKLFF
clone size: NA
V gene: TRBV19
D gene: NA
J gene: TRBJ1-4

CDR3 DNA: TGTGCCAGCAGGGTGGGCGGGGGGCAGAGCGAGCAGTACTTC
CDR3 protein: CASRVGGGQSEQYF
clone size: NA
V gene: TRBV28
D gene: TRBD2
J gene: TRBJ2-7

CDR3 DNA: TGTGCCAGCAGCTTGGCCCGACTAGCGGCGTACAATGAGCAGTTCTTC
CDR3 protein: CASSLARLAAYNEQFF
clone size: NA
V gene: TRBV5-4
D gene: TRBD2
J gene: TRBJ2-1

CDR3 DNA: TGTGCCAGCAGCTTCCCGGACGGCCAATACTATGGCTACACCTTC
CDR3 protein: CASSFPDGQYYGYTF
clone size: NA
V gene: TRBV7-9
D gene: NA
J gene: TRBJ1-2

CDR3 DNA: TGCGCCAGCAGCCCGTATCTAGCGTCTAGCACAGATACGCAGTATTTT
CDR3 protein: CASSPYLASSTDTQYF
clone size: NA
V gene: TRBV4-1
D gene: NA
J gene: TRBJ2-3

CDR3 DNA: TGTGCCATCAGTGAGTCGGTGGGGGTCCGACGAGAGACCCAGTACTTC
CDR3 protein: CAISESVGVRRETQYF
clone size: NA
V gene: TRBV10-3
D gene: NA
J gene: TRBJ2-5

CDR3 DNA: TGCGCCAGCAGCTCCGGGACAGGGAAGGTCAAAAACATTCAGTACTTC
CDR3 protein: CASSSGTGKVKNIQYF
clone size: once
V gene: TRBV5-1
D gene: TRBD1
J gene: TRBJ2-4